One sample yielded the 27 T cell receptor beta chains listed below, sequenced in a study of cytomegalovirus exposure and HLA in healthy donors. Method: immunoSEQ multiplex PCR; TCRdb's copy keeps in-frame clones and lacks some. Among 95,000 to 150,000 clones listed, approximately 94% were seen once. The sequenced sample was PBMCs. Receptors were obtained from a woman in her late teens or twenties in good health and CMV-seronegative.

The chain uses TRBV6-1 and TRBJ1-1; 11 bases line up with TRBD1. CDR1 and CDR2 from the germline V gene are MNHNS and SASEGT. Trimming took 4 bases from V and 11 from J; bases not matched to a gene: 12. CDR3 length: 15 residues. The CDR3 DNA reads TGTGCCAGCAGTGTACGCCGGGACAGGGGGAGCCAGGCTTTCTTT. This sequence encodes CASSVRRDRGSQAFF.

This sequence joins TRBV30 and TRBJ1-2; 7 bases line up with TRBD1. The germline V gene has CDR1 GTSNPN and CDR2 SVGIG (reference sequence). V lost 4 bases and J lost 4; bases outside the gene matches: 0. This CDR3 is built from 11 residues. CDR3 bases: TGTGCCTGGAACAGGGGCTATGGCTACACCTTC. Its translation is CAWNRGYGYTF.

The chain uses TRBV19 and TRBJ2-7, with D possibly being TRBD2 (5 bases). Trimming stripped 3 bases from V and 2 bases from J, with 17 bases between. Germline V lookup: CDR1 LNHDA, CDR2 SQIVND (reference sequence). The CDR3 is 16 residues long. CDR3 loop: CASSIDGGPPPYEQYF. CDR3 DNA sequence: TGTGCCAGTAGTATCGACGGAGGACCACCGCCCTACGAGCAGTACTTC.

The rearrangement uses TRBV28 and TRBJ1-5; 8 bases map to TRBD1. The CDR3 totals 17 residues. J lost 3 bases, V lost 3 bases, and 10 bases had no gene match. Germline V gives CDR1 MDHEN, CDR2 SYDVKM. The CDR3 loop reads CASSFLLGQVDNQPQHF. CDR3 DNA: TGTGCCAGCAGTTTTCTGTTGGGACAGGTCGACAATCAGCCCCAGCATTTT.

This rearrangement joins TRBV5-6 to TRBJ2-1; tentatively, D is TRBD2 (6 bases). The CDR3 covers 17 residues. Germline V lookup: CDR1 SGHDT, CDR2 YYEEEE. Trimming stripped 0 bases from V and 0 bases from J, with 13 bases between. CDR3 in DNA: TGTGCCAGCAGCTTGGATGGGATCGGGGGCTCCTACAATGAGCAGTTCTTC. Translation: CASSLDGIGGSYNEQFF.

V is TRBV18 and J is TRBJ1-1, with D possibly TRBD1 on 5 matching bases. Trimming stripped 3 bases from V and 0 bases from J, with 5 bases between. Germline-derived CDR1 and CDR2 are KGHSH and LQKENI. This CDR3 comprises 13 residues. Here the CDR3 DNA reads TGTGCCAGCTCACCGACAGTGAACACTGAAGCTTTCTTT. Translated: CASSPTVNTEAFF.

With regard to this clone: One end of the junction fails to match germline, which may point to a read error. This sequence joins TRBV7-3 and TRBJ2-1; the match to TRBD2 covers 8 bases. CDR3 length equals 14 residues. Germline lookup yields CDR1 SGHTA and CDR2 FQGTGA. The CDR3 loop reads CASSLTSGLNEQFF. CDR3 coding DNA: TGTGCCAGCAGCCTAACTAGCGGACTCAATGAGCAGTTCTTC. Full variable domain (outside the CDR3, taken from reference TRBV7-3 and TRBJ2-1): GAGVSQTPSNKVTEKGKYVELRCDPISGHTALYWYRQSLGQGPEFLIYFQGTGAADDSGLPNDRFFAVRPEGSVSTLKIQRTERGDSAVYLCASSLTSGLNEQFFGPGTRLTVL.

This rearrangement joins TRBV6-1 to TRBJ2-7, with a weak D call TRBD1 (6 bases). Germline V gene data show CDR1 as MNHNS and CDR2 as SASEGT. The CDR3 sequence is 16 residues long. Trimming took off 2 bases at V and 3 bases at J, with 17 bases between the two ends. CDR3 sequence (DNA): TGTGCCAGCAGTGAATGGGTAGGGGGTTTGGGCTACGAGCAGTACTTC. Protein product: CASSEWVGGLGYEQYF.

The chain has TRBV19 and TRBJ1-4; no clear D. The CDR3 runs to 16 residues. Germline V gene data show CDR1 as LNHDA and CDR2 as SQIVND (reference sequence). V lost 7 bases and J lost 3, with 18 bases in between. CDR3 DNA sequence: TGTGCCAGTACTAGGGCCGGAGGAGCCCCTAATGAAAAACTGTTTTTT. Protein: CASTRAGGAPNEKLFF.

This rearrangement joins TRBV15 to TRBJ2-1, with a possible D match to TRBD2 (5 bases). Deletions cut 5 bases from V and 6 bases from J, with 8 bases between. In germline, CDR1 is LNHNV, CDR2 YYDKDF (reference sequence). The CDR3 extends over 12 amino acids. The CDR3 nucleotides are TGTGCCACCAGCGGGAGTTCCAATGAGCAGTTCTTC. Translation gives CATSGSSNEQFF.

The genes are TRBV29-1 and TRBJ2-1; perhaps TRBD2 as D (7 bases). V gave up 5 bases and J gave up 2 bases, with 16 bases separating them. This CDR3 region has 15 residues. Germline CDR1 reads SQVTM; CDR2 reads ANQGSEA. This CDR3 reads CSVPTKGGAYNEQFF. Written as DNA, the CDR3 is TGCAGCGTTCCCACTAAGGGGGGGGCCTACAATGAGCAGTTCTTC.

The gene calls are TRBV2 and TRBJ2-1; 10 bases are shared with TRBD2. Germline CDR1 SNHLY, CDR2 FYNNEI. V was pared by 5 bases and J by 4 bases, with 5 bases of the junction left unmatched. The CDR3 extends over 15 amino acids. CDR3 sequence: CASSRTSGVYNEQFF. CDR3 DNA sequence: TGTGCCAGCAGTCGGACTAGCGGTGTATACAATGAGCAGTTCTTC. Variable domain in full (rest from reference TRBV2 and TRBJ2-1): EPEVTQTPSHQVTQMGQEVILRCVPISNHLYFYWYRQILGQKVEFLVSFYNNEISEKSEIFDDQFSVERPDGSNFTLKIRSTKLEDSAMYFCASSRTSGVYNEQFFGPGTRLTVL.

This rearrangement joins TRBV6-1 to TRBJ1-6; 9 nucleotides line up with TRBD1. The CDR3 runs 16 residues. Losses at the gene ends were 0 bases for V and 11 bases for J; bases not matched to a gene: 8. Germline V gene data show CDR1 as MNHNS and CDR2 as SASEGT. In nucleotides, the CDR3 is TGTGCCAGCAGTGAAGCTTTGGGACAGGGTCAACCACCCCTCCACTTT. Translated, it gives CASSEALGQGQPPLHF.

CDR3 loop: CASSLKLGGTFNEQFF. The CDR3 DNA reads TGCGCCAGCAGCTTAAAACTAGGGGGTACCTTCAATGAGCAGTTCTTC. V and J are TRBV5-1 and TRBJ2-1; tentatively, D is TRBD1 (6 bases). CDR1 and CDR2 (germline): SGHRS, YFSETQ. Trimming stripped 2 bases from V and 6 bases from J, with 18 bases between. The CDR3 totals 16 residues.

This chain connects TRBV29-1 to TRBJ2-5; 8 positions match TRBD2. The CDR3 is 12 amino acids. Germline V gene sequence: CDR1 SQVTM, CDR2 ANQGSEA. V was clipped by 6 bases and J by 5 bases; unmatched bases: 5. The CDR3 coding sequence is TGCAGCGTCGGGGGGGGTCGGGAGACCCAGTACTTC. This sequence encodes CSVGGGRETQYF.

This clone is a singleton in its sample. This chain uses TRBV18 with TRBJ2-7, with 7 bases fitting TRBD2. The CDR3 totals 15 residues. Germline-derived CDR1 and CDR2 are KGHSH and LQKENI. J lost 6 bases, V lost 2 bases, and 10 bases had no gene match. This chain's CDR3 is CASSPGAGVRREQYF. Written as DNA, the CDR3 is TGTGCCAGCTCACCAGGGGCGGGAGTCCGTCGCGAGCAGTACTTC.

CDR3 loop: CSVEVEAYFEAFF. In DNA, the CDR3 is TGCAGCGTTGAGGTAGAAGCTTACTTTGAAGCTTTCTTT. The chain recombines TRBV29-1 with TRBJ1-1; D unresolved. Trimming took off 3 bases at V and 7 bases at J, with 15 bases between the two ends. Germline V gene sequence: CDR1 SQVTM, CDR2 ANQGSEA. This CDR3 is built from 13 residues.

The V and J genes are TRBV7-9 and TRBJ2-7; TRBD1 aligns across 7 bases. V shed 5 bases and J 4 bases; nucleotides not matched to a gene: 11. Germline CDR1 is SEHNR and CDR2 is FQNEAQ (reference sequence). The length of the CDR3 is 15 residues. The CDR3 loop is CASSVAGTDNYEQYF. CDR3 nucleotides: TGTGCCAGCAGCGTCGCCGGGACAGACAATTACGAGCAGTACTTC.

The V and J genes are TRBV6-5 and TRBJ2-5; 7 positions agree with TRBD2. The CDR3 contains 15 residues. Per the germline V gene, CDR1 is MNHEY and CDR2 is SVGAGI. With V trimmed by 5 bases and J by 2 bases, 8 bases remained unmatched. DNA for the CDR3: TGTGCCAGCAGTCCTGGCGGGGGTCAGCAAGAGACCCAGTACTTC. Its protein is CASSPGGGQQETQYF.

The genes are TRBV28 and TRBJ2-7; D call uncertain. Trimming stripped 6 bases from V and 4 bases from J, with 13 bases between. This CDR3 has 13 amino acids. Germline loops: CDR1 MDHEN, CDR2 SYDVKM. The CDR3 nucleotides are TGTGCCAGCAGCCCCGCCCGAGAGTACGAGCAGTACTTC. This encodes CASSPAREYEQYF.

The chain has TRBV28 and TRBJ2-1, with TRBD1 matching 8 bases. Germline V lookup: CDR1 MDHEN, CDR2 SYDVKM. V gave up 7 bases and J gave up 7 bases; unmatched junction bases: 9. The CDR3 totals 14 residues. The DNA for the CDR3 is TGTGCCAGCATTAGGCAGGGGGCGCCGAATGAGCAGTTCTTC. Amino acids: CASIRQGAPNEQFF.

The chain has TRBV5-5 and TRBJ2-6; D is unclear. The germline V gene has CDR1 SGHKS and CDR2 YYEKEE (reference sequence). Trimming took 1 base from V and 2 from J, leaving 4 bases between them. CDR3 size: 14 residues. CDR3 amino acids: CASSLTAGANVLTF. The CDR3 coding sequence is TGTGCCAGCAGCTTGACAGCTGGGGCCAACGTCCTGACTTTC.

CDR3 sequence reads: CASSPKGRGYPGTGELFF. For the CDR3, the DNA is TGTGCCAGCAGCCCCAAGGGCAGGGGGTACCCGGGGACCGGGGAGCTGTTTTTT. The rearrangement joins TRBV25-1 to TRBJ2-2, with 7 bases fitting TRBD1. With V trimmed by 6 bases and J by 5 bases, 18 bases remained unmatched. CDR1 MGHDK and CDR2 SYGVNS come from the germline V gene. The CDR3 is made up of 18 amino acids.

This clone was detected only once. The V gene is TRBV18, the J gene TRBJ2-3; 7 bases are shared with TRBD2. The CDR3 is made up of 15 amino acids. The J segment lost 1 base and the V segment lost 3 bases, leaving 4 bases of the junction unmatched. Germline-derived CDR1 and CDR2 are KGHSH and LQKENI. The CDR3 bases are TGTGCCAGCTCACCTGGCGCGGGGGGCACAGATACGCAGTATTTT. Amino acids: CASSPGAGGTDTQYF.

The gene calls are TRBV2 and TRBJ2-3, with D tentatively TRBD2 (5 bases). This CDR3 region has 16 residues. Trimming took off 6 bases at V and 2 bases at J, with 18 bases between the two ends. Germline V gene lookup returns CDR1 SNHLY and CDR2 FYNNEI. The CDR3 loop reads CASSAPVGIHTDTQYF. In DNA, the CDR3 is TGTGCCAGCAGCGCCCCGGTCGGGATCCACACAGATACGCAGTATTTT.

This chain uses TRBV6-5 with TRBJ2-2; possibly TRBD2 for D (6 bases). V was clipped by 7 bases and J by 0 bases, with 12 bases between them. Germline V gene data show CDR1 as MNHEY and CDR2 as SVGAGI. This CDR3 contains 15 residues. The CDR3 spells CASTTGTANTGELFF. DNA for the CDR3: TGTGCCAGCACAACCGGGACTGCGAACACCGGGGAGCTGTTTTTT.

The rearrangement joins TRBV5-1 to TRBJ2-2; D perhaps matches TRBD2 (5 bases). The V end lost 4 bases, the J end lost 2 bases, and 6 bases lay between the germline ends. Germline CDR1 is SGHRS and CDR2 is YFSETQ. There are 13 residues in the CDR3. CDR3 nucleotides: TGCGCCAGCAGCCTAGCCAACACCGGGGAGCTGTTTTTT. The encoded protein is CASSLANTGELFF.